This TCR beta chain was retrieved from a study of cytomegalovirus exposure and HLA in healthy donors. General study results and limits: Earlier analysis found most TCR beta V segments productive about 87% or about 30% of the time. TCR beta V- and J-gene trimming was later associated with a missense DCLRE1C variant. Apparent HLA restriction characterized most CMV-associated TCR beta chains in a later analysis. Listed as cytomegalovirus-associated were 150 to 200 TCR beta chains.

With 60 Vbeta and 13 Jbeta primers, the PCR was carried out. Clones were sequenced by immunoSEQ multiplex PCR, and TCRdb holds only the in-frame ones, with some missing. The repertoire has 150,000 to 200,000 clones, around 81% of them found once; the top ten carry approximately 2%. CDR3 length: 17 residues. Germline assignment: CDR1 SGHTA and CDR2 FQGNSA. V shed 0 bases, J shed 2 bases, and the junction held 9 bases outside the gene matches. About this clone itself: Its antigen is unknown.

The chain is built from TRBV7-2 and TRBJ2-5, with 7 bases matching TRBD1. The sample was PBMCs. This TCR came from a woman aged 25 to 39 in good health and CMV-seropositive. This CDR3 is CASSLALGTEVQETQYF. The CDR3 region has the DNA TGTGCCAGCAGCTTAGCGCTGGGGACAGAAGTACAAGAGACCCAGTACTTC.